Listed here are 20 T cell receptor beta chains from one sample, sequenced in a study of T cells after yellow fever vaccination. A single record per CDR3 protein comes from TCRdb applying MiXCR to the 5' RACE reads. The data contain 610,000 or so distinct CDR3 sequences, around an eighth of them singletons. The input for sequencing was PBMCs, taken on the day of the yellow fever booster vaccination. These receptors all stem from a young man who received the YFV17D yellow fever vaccine.

This clonotype was seen only a few times. The chain joins TRBV29-1 to TRBJ2-5, with TRBD1 matching over 10 bases. The CDR3 loop spans 14 amino acids. Looked up from germline, CDR1 is SQVTM and CDR2 is ANQGSEA. With 7 bases clipped from V and 2 bases from J, the junction kept 7 bases outside the gene matches. CDR3 sequence (DNA): TGCAGCGCCAGGGACAGGGGAGCGCAAGAGACCCAGTACTTC. Encoded protein: CSARDRGAQETQYF.

A word on this clonotype: Given a much more abundant clone one base away, this may be a read error. The rearrangement uses TRBV27 and TRBJ2-7; perhaps TRBD1 as D (5 bases). CDR1 MNHEY and CDR2 SMNVEV come from the germline V gene (reference sequence). The V and J ends lost 2 bases and 2 bases respectively, with 10 bases between them. The CDR3 is 14 residues long. CDR3 sequence: CASSLRAGTYEQYF. The CDR3 nucleotides are TGTGCCAGCAGTTTAAGGGCAGGGACCTACGAGCAGTACTTC.

This chain links TRBV27 with TRBJ1-1; D unclear. CDR3 length equals 14 residues. The germline gives CDR1 MNHEY, CDR2 SMNVEV (reference sequence). The V and J ends lost 0 bases and 0 bases respectively, with 5 bases between them. CDR3 DNA sequence: TGTGCCAGCAGTTTATCGATGGTGAACACTGAAGCTTTCTTT. Translated: CASSLSMVNTEAFF.

This clonotype was seen many times. The junction and the germline gene differ at one end; a read error may be behind it. J is TRBJ2-1 and V is TRBV5-1, with TRBD2 identical over 7 bases. In germline, CDR1 is SGHRS, CDR2 YFSETQ. The CDR3 has 13 amino acids. CDR3 nucleotide sequence: TGTGCCAGCAGTTTTGGGGGGGGCAATGAGCAGTTCTTC. It encodes CASSFGGGNEQFF.

This clonotype was picked up a small number of times. The chain links TRBV29-1 to TRBJ2-7; 7 nucleotides agree with TRBD2. CDR1 and CDR2 from the germline V gene are SQVTM and ANQGSEA. Trimming cost V 6 bases and J 2 bases; bases outside gene matches: 4. The CDR3 consists of 12 residues. DNA for the CDR3: TGCAGCGTGCACAGCGGGGCCTACGAGCAGTACTTC. It specifies CSVHSGAYEQYF.

This clonotype was counted between two and nine times. The V and J genes are TRBV6-5 and TRBJ2-7, with D perhaps TRBD1 (5 bases). The CDR3 has 13 residues. Germline V gene sequence: CDR1 MNHEY, CDR2 SVGAGI. The V and J ends lost 4 bases and 4 bases respectively, with 11 bases between them. The DNA of the CDR3 is TGTGCCAGCAGTTCCCAGACAGCTTACGAGCAGTACTTC. This translates into CASSSQTAYEQYF.

This rearrangement joins TRBV18 to TRBJ2-1; 12 bases are a match to TRBD2. The CDR3 is 17 amino acids. V trimming: 0 bases; J trimming: 7 bases; junction bases outside the gene matches: 7. In germline, CDR1 is KGHSH, CDR2 LQKENI. The CDR3 DNA is TGTGCCAGCTCACCACCCCGGACTAGCGGGACAAGAAATGAGCAGTTCTTC. Encoded protein: CASSPPRTSGTRNEQFF.

The chain couples TRBV18 to TRBJ2-5; TRBD1 aligns across 8 bases. Losses at the gene ends were 3 bases for V and 4 bases for J; bases not matched to a gene: 7. Germline assignment: CDR1 KGHSH and CDR2 LQKENI. CDR3 length: 15 residues. The CDR3 bases are TGTGCCAGCTCACCGGAATTAGGGACAGGAGAGACCCAGTACTTC. Translation: CASSPELGTGETQYF.

This clonotype came up a few times. An end of the junction differs from the germline gene, which may be a read error. The V gene is TRBV24-1, the J gene TRBJ2-5; D not resolved. This CDR3 has 15 amino acids. Germline V lookup: CDR1 KGHDR, CDR2 SFDVKD. This chain's CDR3 is CATSDPWDAGEIQYF. The CDR3 nucleotides read TGTGCCACCAGTGATCCATGGGATGCCGGAGAGATCCAGTACTTC.

This chain connects TRBV20-1 to TRBJ2-2; TRBD2 matches at 8 bases. Trimming at V came to 5 bases and at J to 6 bases, leaving 11 bases not matched to a gene. Germline V CDR1 and CDR2: DFQATT, SNEGSKA (reference sequence). The CDR3 extends over 15 amino acids. The CDR3 DNA reads TGCAGTGCTCCCAGAGCGGGAGATTTCCCCGGGGAGCTGTTTTTT. Its translation is CSAPRAGDFPGELFF.

This clonotype has only a few counts. This chain joins TRBV7-9 and TRBJ2-1; D is tentatively TRBD1 or TRBD2 (6 bases each). The V end was cut by 5 bases, the J end by 7 bases, with 15 bases between. The CDR3 totals 14 residues. Germline CDR1 and CDR2: SEHNR and FQNEAQ (reference sequence). CDR3 in amino acids: CASSQRGAANEQFF. The CDR3 nucleotides are TGTGCCAGCAGCCAGAGGGGGGCTGCTAATGAGCAGTTCTTC.

The rearrangement uses TRBV10-3 and TRBJ1-5; the match to TRBD1 covers 7 bases. This CDR3 has 14 residues. J gave up 3 bases and V 6 bases, and 5 bases lay outside the gene matches. Per germline, CDR1 ENHRY and CDR2 SYGVKD. The CDR3 DNA is TGTGCCATCAGAGGGGACAGACCCAATCAGCCCCAGCATTTT. It is translated as CAIRGDRPNQPQHF.

This clonotype was found a few times. The chain recombines TRBV27 with TRBJ2-3; D unclear. The CDR3 totals 13 residues. Germline values: CDR1 MNHEY, CDR2 SMNVEV (reference sequence). V was shortened by 7 bases and J by 4 bases, with 12 bases between the two germline ends. The CDR3 loop reads CASKIGWADTQYF. The CDR3 DNA reads TGTGCCAGCAAGATAGGTTGGGCAGATACGCAGTATTTT.

The genes are TRBV21-1 and TRBJ2-2; TRBD1, as called in the table, went unchecked against the DNA. TRBV21-1 corresponds to a pseudogene. The CDR3 covers 16 residues. CDR3 bases: TGTGCCAGCAGCAACCGGGACAGGGAGAACACCGGGGAGCTGTTTTTT. Protein product: CASSNRDRENTGELFF.

This clonotype occurred a few times. The V call is TRBV6-2 or TRBV6-3, the J call TRBJ2-3; 7 nucleotides line up with TRBD2. The length of the CDR3 is 16 residues. The V gene end was trimmed by 3 bases and the J gene end by 6 bases; junction bases not matched to a gene: 12. Germline V lookup: CDR1 MNHEY, CDR2 SVGEGT. CDR3 in DNA: TGTGCCAGCAGTTATAGGTCAGCGGGAACAAGGGATACGCAGTATTTT. Its protein product is CASSYRSAGTRDTQYF.

The chain recombines TRBV20-1 with TRBJ2-1; 7 nucleotides agree with TRBD2. Germline CDR1 reads DFQATT; CDR2 reads SNEGSKA (reference sequence). The junction had 1 base not matched to a gene; V was cut back by 3 bases and J by 5 bases. The CDR3 has 12 amino acids. CDR3 bases: TGCAGTGCTAGCGGGGGGAACAATGAGCAGTTCTTC. It specifies CSASGGNNEQFF.

This chain joins TRBV3-1 and TRBJ2-2, with D perhaps being TRBD1 or TRBD2 (5 bases each). Germline lookup yields CDR1 LGHDT and CDR2 YNNKEL (reference sequence). The V end lost 4 bases, the J end lost 6 bases, and 15 bases lay between the germline ends. This CDR3 is 15 amino acids long. DNA of the CDR3: TGTGCCAGCAGCCTCACTGGGGGTCGGCCCGGGGAGCTGTTTTTT. Protein sequence: CASSLTGGRPGELFF. The variable domain in full, completed from reference TRBV3-1 and TRBJ2-2, reads DTAVSQTPKYLVTQMGNDKSIKCEQNLGHDTMYWYKQDSKKFLKIMFSYNNKELIINETVPNRFSPKSPDKAHLNLHINSLELGDSAVYFCASSLTGGRPGELFFGEGSRLTVL.

This clonotype was found a few times. The chain joins TRBV6-2 or TRBV6-3 to TRBJ2-1; D gene uncertain. The CDR3 is 13 residues long. Germline V lookup: CDR1 MNHEY, CDR2 SVGEGT. V was shortened by 5 bases and J by 6 bases, with 11 bases between the two germline ends. As DNA, the CDR3 is TGTGCCAGCAGTCCTCACCGGTCCAATGAGCAGTTCTTC. Translation gives CASSPHRSNEQFF.

The rearrangement joins TRBV6-2 or TRBV6-3 to TRBJ1-5, with D perhaps matching TRBD1 (5 bases). Trimming removed 2 bases from V and 0 bases from J, with 8 bases in between. The germline V gene encodes CDR1 MNHEY and CDR2 SVGEGT. CDR3 length: 15 amino acids. In DNA, the CDR3 is TGTGCCAGCAGTTACGGGGGGTATAGCAATCAGCCCCAGCATTTT. Translation gives CASSYGGYSNQPQHF.

The V gene is TRBV7-2, the J gene TRBJ2-3; the match to TRBD2 covers 8 bases. Germline V gene data show CDR1 as SGHTA and CDR2 as FQGNSA. After removal of 6 bases from V and 5 bases from J, the junction contained 10 bases not matched to a gene. CDR3 length: 15 amino acids. Written as DNA, the CDR3 is TGTGCCAGCAGGGCTCGCGGGAGGAGCCTAGATACGCAGTATTTT. This translates into CASRARGRSLDTQYF.